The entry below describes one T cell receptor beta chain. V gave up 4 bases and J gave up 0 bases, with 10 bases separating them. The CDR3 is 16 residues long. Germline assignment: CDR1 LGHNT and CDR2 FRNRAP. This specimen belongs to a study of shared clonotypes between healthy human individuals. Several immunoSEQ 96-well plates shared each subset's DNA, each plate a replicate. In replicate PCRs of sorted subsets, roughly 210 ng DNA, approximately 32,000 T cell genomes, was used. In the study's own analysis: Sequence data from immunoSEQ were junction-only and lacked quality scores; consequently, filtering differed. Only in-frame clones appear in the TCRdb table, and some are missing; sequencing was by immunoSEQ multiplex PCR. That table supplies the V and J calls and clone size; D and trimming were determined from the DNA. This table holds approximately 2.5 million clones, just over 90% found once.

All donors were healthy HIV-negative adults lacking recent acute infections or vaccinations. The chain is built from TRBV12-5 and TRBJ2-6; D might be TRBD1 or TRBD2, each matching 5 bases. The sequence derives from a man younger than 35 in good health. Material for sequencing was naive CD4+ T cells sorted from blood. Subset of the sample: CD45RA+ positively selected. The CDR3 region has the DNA TGTGCTAGTGGTTCCGAGGGGATCTCTGGGGCCAACGTCCTGACTTTC. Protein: CASGSEGISGANVLTF.